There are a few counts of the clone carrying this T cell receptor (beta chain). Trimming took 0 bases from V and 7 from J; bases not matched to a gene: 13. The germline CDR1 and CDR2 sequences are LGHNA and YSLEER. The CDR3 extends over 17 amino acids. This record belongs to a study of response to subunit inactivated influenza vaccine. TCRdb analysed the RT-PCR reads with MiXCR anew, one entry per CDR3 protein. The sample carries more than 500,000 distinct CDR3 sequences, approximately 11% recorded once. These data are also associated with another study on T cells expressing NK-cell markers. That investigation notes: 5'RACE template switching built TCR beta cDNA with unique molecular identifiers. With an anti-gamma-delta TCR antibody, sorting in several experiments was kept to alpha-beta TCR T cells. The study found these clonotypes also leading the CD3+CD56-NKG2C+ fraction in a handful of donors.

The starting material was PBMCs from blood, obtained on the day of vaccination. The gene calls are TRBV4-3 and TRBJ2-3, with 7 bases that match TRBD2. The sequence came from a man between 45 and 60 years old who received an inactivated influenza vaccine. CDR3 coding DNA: TGCGCCAGCAGCCAAGACCACAACGGACTAGGGAGGAATACGCAGTATTTT. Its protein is CASSQDHNGLGRNTQYF.